Below are 9 T cell receptor beta chains sequenced from a single sample in a study of T cells in Graves' hyperthyroidism and ophthalmopathy. There were TCR beta CDR3 regions amplified from RNA transcripts. The primer set for the first-round RT-PCR of the TCR CDR3 was HTBI. TCRdb ran MiXCR on the multiplex PCR reads and lists one entry per CDR3 protein. The data show approximately 520,000 distinct CDR3 sequences, with less than 25% seen just once and more than 25% held by the top ten. Source material: blood. These receptors originate from a man younger than 35 with Graves' hyperthyroidism.

This clonotype appeared once. The chain joins TRBV6-4 to TRBJ1-2; 10 bases align to TRBD1. Germline V gives CDR1 MRHNA, CDR2 SNTAGT. The J segment lost 4 bases and the V segment lost 6 bases, leaving 8 bases of the junction unmatched. The CDR3 runs to 15 residues. CDR3: CASSVSGQGSYGYTF. The CDR3, as DNA: TGTGCCAGCAGCGTCTCGGGACAGGGGAGCTATGGCTACACCTTC.

This clonotype was observed many times. The chain links TRBV12-3 or TRBV12-4 to TRBJ2-5, with D perhaps TRBD2 (6 bases). V was shortened by 3 bases and J by 0 bases, with 11 bases between the two germline ends. The CDR3 spans 15 residues. The CDR3 sequence is CASSFSGGNQETQYF. In nucleotides, the CDR3 is TGTGCCAGCAGTTTTTCCGGGGGTAACCAAGAGACCCAGTACTTC.

Notes on this clonotype: This may come from a read error, since a much larger clone is one base off. In this CDR3 the conserved last residue, phenylalanine or tryptophan, is missing, so a read error is likely. DNA of the CDR3: TGTGCCAGCAGACGAGCGGGGGCCCTATTAACCGGGGAGCTGTTTTCT. Translating gives CASRRAGALLTGELFS. The chain joins TRBV12-3 or TRBV12-4 to TRBJ2-2; the match to TRBD2 covers 8 bases. The CDR3 runs 16 residues. The J segment lost 5 bases and the V segment lost 6 bases, leaving 11 bases of the junction unmatched.

Concerning this clonotype itself: With a much larger clone just one base away, this may be a read error. CDR3 sequence reads: CVSSLGGPGAEAFF. CDR3 DNA sequence: TGCGTCAGCAGCTTGGGGGGTCCGGGCGCTGAAGCTTTCTTT. The rearrangement joins TRBV5-1 to TRBJ1-1; tentative D call: TRBD1 (5 bases). Germline V CDR1 and CDR2: SGHRS, YFSETQ. This CDR3 spans 14 amino acids.

The chain has TRBV2 and TRBJ1-1; D may be TRBD1 (6 bases). V shed 6 bases and J shed 6 bases, with 17 bases lying between them. The germline V gene encodes CDR1 SNHLY and CDR2 FYNNEI. This CDR3 region has 14 residues. This CDR3 reads CASSTDRTSPEAFF. CDR3 DNA sequence: TGTGCCAGCAGCACCGACAGGACATCTCCTGAAGCTTTCTTT.

This clonotype was found many times. The V call is TRBV5-5, the J call TRBJ1-2; a weak D match, TRBD1 (5 bases). CDR3 length: 13 amino acids. Looked up from germline, CDR1 is SGHKS and CDR2 is YYEKEE (reference sequence). V was cut by 1 base and J by 4 bases, with 8 bases left in between. The CDR3 sequence: CASSLSGVYGYTF. The DNA for the CDR3 is TGTGCCAGCAGCTTGTCGGGGGTCTATGGCTACACCTTC.

This clonotype was picked up many times. This chain joins TRBV5-6 and TRBJ1-5, with D perhaps matching TRBD1 (6 bases). The CDR3 extends over 12 amino acids. Germline V CDR1 and CDR2: SGHDT, YYEEEE. V was shortened by 0 bases and J by 10 bases, with 8 bases between the two germline ends. The CDR3 loop reads CASSLEGGPQHF. For the CDR3, the DNA is TGTGCCAGCAGCTTGGAAGGGGGTCCCCAGCATTTT.

This clonotype was detected many times. The chain couples TRBV12-3 or TRBV12-4 to TRBJ1-5; 8 positions match TRBD1. The length of the CDR3 is 15 residues. After removal of 3 bases from V and 2 bases from J, the junction contained 3 bases not matched to a gene. This CDR3 reads CASSFRGQGNQPQHF. CDR3 in DNA: TGTGCCAGCAGTTTCCGGGGACAGGGCAATCAGCCCCAGCATTTT.

This clonotype was counted ten times or more. This chain joins TRBV30 and TRBJ2-7; D possibly corresponds to TRBD1 (5 bases). Germline values: CDR1 GTSNPN, CDR2 SVGIG (reference sequence). The length of the CDR3 is 13 residues. The germline V and J ends were trimmed by 5 bases and 6 bases, with 17 bases remaining between them. CDR3 sequence reads: CAWAPGHLTEQYF. CDR3 sequence (DNA): TGTGCCTGGGCTCCAGGGCACCTTACCGAGCAGTACTTC. Drawing the rest from reference TRBV30 and TRBJ2-7, the complete variable domain is SQTIHQWPATLVQPVGSPLSLECTVEGTSNPNLYWYRQAAGRGLQLLFYSVGIGQISSEVPQNLSASRPQDRQFILSSKKLLLSDSGFYLCAWAPGHLTEQYFGPGTRLTVT.